This T cell receptor (beta chain) was identified in a study of blood T cell repertoires in COVID-19. About the research overall: Nucleic acid was either cDNA or gDNA, and it came from T cells, B-cell-depleted T cells, or PBMCs.

Clones were read by immunoSEQ multiplex PCR, and TCRdb kept only the in-frame ones, dropping some. The table has 250,000 to 350,000 clones, more than 70% seen once; the top ten hold 7.8%. Sequencing input: peripheral blood. The receptor was derived from a woman in her 50s who had recovered from COVID-19.

The CDR3 DNA is TGTGCCAGTAGCCCTCTTCGGGACAGGAACTACAATGAGCAGTTCTTC. Its translation is CASSPLRDRNYNEQFF. The gene calls are TRBV19 and TRBJ2-1; TRBD1 matches at 8 bases. V dropped 6 bases and J dropped 3; count of bases not matched to a gene: 10. From germline, CDR1 is LNHDA and CDR2 SQIVND (reference sequence). The CDR3 is 16 residues long.